A selection of T cell receptor beta chains follows, all from one sample in a study of cytomegalovirus exposure and HLA in healthy donors. TCRdb's table, derived via immunoSEQ multiplex PCR, lists solely in-frame clones and lacks some. Of roughly 200,000 clones listed, about 81% were seen once; the top ten hold 1% to 1.5%. The sample was PBMCs. The source is a woman in her 30s in good health and CMV-seronegative. Both conserved end residues are part of each CDR3. The order of the fields is J gene, clone size, V gene, CDR3 length, D gene, CDR3 protein, CDR3 DNA. A D gene is named only where the DNA matches it firmly. Part of the rows lack a size; the others show once, few, many or a class for expanded clones.

TRBJ1-2,.,TRBV19,15,TRBD1,CASSIAGQGFYGYTF,TGTGCCAGTAGTATCGCGGGACAGGGATTCTATGGCTACACCTTC
TRBJ1-1,.,TRBV6-6,14,TRBD1,CASSGQGAYTEAFF,TGTGCCAGCAGTGGACAGGGGGCGTACACTGAAGCTTTCTTT
TRBJ1-4,.,TRBV9,16,.,CASSVHASPLEEKLFF,TGTGCCAGCAGCGTCCACGCATCCCCCTTAGAAGAAAAACTGTTTTTT
TRBJ2-3,.,TRBV6-4,13,.,CASSDDRGDTQYF,TGTGCCAGCAGTGACGACAGAGGAGATACGCAGTATTTT
TRBJ2-5,.,TRBV5-1,16,TRBD2,CASSDKTSGSWETQYF,TGCGCCAGCAGCGACAAGACTAGCGGGAGCTGGGAGACCCAGTACTTC
TRBJ2-3,few,TRBV7-6,15,.,CASSLAGASTDTQYF,TGTGCCAGCAGCTTAGCGGGAGCCAGCACAGATACGCAGTATTTT
TRBJ1-4,.,TRBV6-6,15,.,CASSYSQGRDEKLFF,TGTGCCAGCAGTTACTCCCAGGGGCGGGATGAAAAACTGTTTTTT
TRBJ1-5,.,TRBV15,16,.,CATSRDMGGSLGPQHF,TGTGCCACCAGCAGGGATATGGGGGGAAGCTTGGGGCCCCAGCATTTT
TRBJ1-4,.,TRBV7-9,14,TRBD1,CASSSTGRYEKLFF,TGTGCCAGCAGCTCGACAGGGCGGTATGAAAAACTGTTTTTT
TRBJ2-7,.,TRBV7-2,15,.,CASSLRVGPSYEQYF,TGTGCCAGCAGCTTGCGGGTAGGGCCCTCCTACGAGCAGTACTTC
TRBJ2-3,.,TRBV2,15,.,CASSLQGKNTDTQYF,TGTGCCAGCAGCCTACAGGGAAAGAACACAGATACGCAGTATTTT
TRBJ1-1,few,TRBV29-1,12,.,CSASMGGTEAFF,TGCAGCGCCTCTATGGGAGGAACTGAAGCTTTCTTT
TRBJ2-7,.,TRBV4-2,18,.,CASSQGAVSGIFSYEQYF,TGTGCCAGCAGCCAAGGGGCGGTTAGCGGAATCTTTTCCTACGAGCAGTACTTC
TRBJ2-7,few,TRBV4-1,14,.,CASSQGQGKREQYF,TGCGCCAGCAGCCAAGGTCAGGGGAAACGTGAGCAGTACTTC
TRBJ1-2,.,TRBV5-1,13,TRBD1,CASSTGQAYGYTF,TGCGCCAGCAGTACCGGACAGGCCTATGGCTACACCTTC
TRBJ1-3,once,TRBV5-4,14,.,CASSKQGWGNTIYF,TGTGCCAGCAGCAAACAGGGTTGGGGAAACACCATATATTTT
TRBJ1-2,once,TRBV27,17,.,CASSSFPGTPGTYGYTF,TGTGCCAGCAGTTCGTTCCCCGGGACACCTGGAACCTATGGCTACACCTTC
TRBJ2-7,once,TRBV4-1,14,.,CASSPRGSFYEQYF,TGCGCCAGCAGCCCCCGAGGTAGTTTCTACGAGCAGTACTTC
TRBJ1-2,.,TRBV4-1,14,.,CASSQTVDSYGYTF,TGCGCCAGCAGCCAGACAGTGGACAGCTATGGCTACACCTTC
TRBJ1-1,once,TRBV9,15,.,CASSGWDTTPTEAFF,TGTGCCAGCAGCGGATGGGACACCACCCCTACGGAAGCTTTCTTT
TRBJ1-1,.,TRBV30,15,.,CAWILRGGFGTEAFF,TGTGCCTGGATCCTTCGGGGGGGTTTCGGCACTGAAGCTTTCTTT
TRBJ2-3,.,TRBV11-3,13,.,CASSGRGADTQYF,TGTGCCAGCAGCGGTAGGGGTGCAGATACGCAGTATTTT
TRBJ1-1,.,TRBV18,14,TRBD1,CASSPGQVDTEAFF,TGTGCCAGCTCCCCCGGACAGGTGGACACTGAAGCTTTCTTT
TRBJ2-7,few,TRBV18,14,.,CASSRSGVSYEQYF,TGTGCCAGCTCACGATCAGGTGTCTCCTACGAGCAGTACTTC
TRBJ1-1,.,TRBV13,13,.,CAIRGPRQFEAFF,TGTGCCATCAGGGGTCCCAGACAGTTTGAAGCTTTCTTT
TRBJ1-6,.,TRBV5-5,14,.,CASSSGTQNSPLHF,TGTGCCAGCAGCTCAGGGACACAAAATTCACCCCTCCACTTT
TRBJ2-3,.,TRBV5-1,18,.,CASSGAQSVLPSTDTQYF,TGCGCCAGCAGTGGGGCACAGTCAGTCTTACCTAGCACAGATACGCAGTATTTT
TRBJ1-5,.,TRBV11-2,15,TRBD1,CASSLTGAANQPQHF,TGTGCCAGCAGCTTAACAGGGGCTGCCAATCAGCCCCAGCATTTT
TRBJ2-1,.,TRBV4-2,16,.,CASSQVSVGAYNEQFF,TGTGCCAGCAGCCAAGTCTCGGTGGGCGCCTACAATGAGCAGTTCTTC
TRBJ1-3,.,TRBV6-6,16,.,CASSYSIPGAGDTIYF,TGTGCCAGCAGTTACTCGATCCCAGGGGCGGGAGACACCATATATTTT
TRBJ1-2,few,TRBV11-2,16,TRBD1,CASSLDLQGARYGYTF,TGTGCCAGCAGCTTAGACCTACAGGGGGCTAGATATGGCTACACCTTC
TRBJ2-5,.,TRBV29-1,13,TRBD2,CSVLRAGVETQYF,TGCAGCGTCCTCCGGGCGGGAGTGGAGACCCAGTACTTC
TRBJ2-2,.,TRBV30,15,TRBD2,CARTSGRLEGGELFF,TGTGCAAGGACAAGCGGGAGACTTGAGGGCGGGGAGCTGTTTTTT
TRBJ2-7,.,TRBV27,15,.,CASTNTVEGAYEQYF,TGTGCCAGCACAAACACGGTTGAGGGTGCCTACGAGCAGTACTTC
TRBJ1-6,few,TRBV28,13,.,CATDRPYNSPLHF,TGTGCCACCGACAGGCCCTATAATTCACCCCTCCACTTT
TRBJ2-1,.,TRBV14,18,TRBD1,CASNQGQGVFSYYNEQFF,TGTGCCAGCAACCAGGGACAGGGGGTTTTTAGTTACTACAATGAGCAGTTCTTC
TRBJ2-5,few,TRBV30,11,.,CAWSPQETQYF,TGTGCCTGGAGTCCTCAAGAGACCCAGTACTTC
TRBJ2-1,.,TRBV9,15,TRBD1,CASSARDRGPDEQFF,TGTGCCAGCAGCGCCCGGGACAGGGGTCCGGATGAGCAGTTCTTC
TRBJ2-3,.,TRBV6-5,15,.,CATLRGATSTDTQYF,TGTGCCACTTTAAGAGGCGCCACTAGCACAGATACGCAGTATTTT